Described below is a single T cell receptor (beta chain) sequence and its context. Antigen: not known. This record comes from a study of cytomegalovirus exposure and HLA in healthy donors. Sequencing used immunoSEQ multiplex PCR; TCRdb keeps in-frame clones, though not all of them. The sample consists of around 150,000 clones, approximately 90% of them appearing once. Points from the study as a whole: The study put under 200 TCR beta chains on its list as cytomegalovirus-associated.

Deletions cut 7 bases from V and 10 bases from J, with 17 bases between. The CDR3 is made up of 14 amino acids. Germline V gene data show CDR1 as LNHDA and CDR2 as SQIVND (reference sequence). Sequenced sample: PBMCs. The receptor's source is a man younger than 35 in good health and CMV-seronegative. The J gene is TRBJ1-6, the V gene TRBV19; D is undetermined. In DNA, the CDR3 is TGTGCCAGTATTCCGAACAGAAGACCGTCACCCCTCCACTTT. This codes for CASIPNRRPSPLHF.